Described below is a single TCR beta chain sequence and its context. Its antigen is still unknown. Clones were sequenced by immunoSEQ multiplex PCR, and TCRdb holds only the in-frame ones, with some missing. The sample holds more than 50,000 clones, 65% to 75% seen once. Germline assignment: CDR1 SGHRS and CDR2 YFSETQ. Trimming stripped 6 bases from V and 0 bases from J, with 15 bases between. The CDR3 covers 16 residues. These data are taken from a study of PD-1 blockade in classical Hodgkin lymphoma. Study information: A 3 mg/kg intravenous dose of nivolumab was received by patients every 2 weeks. Study-wide results and limits: CD8+ TCR diversity did not rise significantly by C4D1, unlike CD4+.

The patients all showed relapse after autologous stem cell transplantation, while their brentuximab vedotin exposure varied. The clonotype was recovered from a human donor with classical Hodgkin lymphoma. Sample: peripheral blood mononuclear cells (PBMCs), taken before the second cycle of nivolumab. The rearrangement uses TRBV5-1 and TRBJ2-2; D may be TRBD1 (6 bases). The CDR3 is CASTLTGTPNTGELFF. CDR3 coding DNA: TGCGCCAGCACTCTAACCGGGACACCGAACACCGGGGAGCTGTTTTTT.